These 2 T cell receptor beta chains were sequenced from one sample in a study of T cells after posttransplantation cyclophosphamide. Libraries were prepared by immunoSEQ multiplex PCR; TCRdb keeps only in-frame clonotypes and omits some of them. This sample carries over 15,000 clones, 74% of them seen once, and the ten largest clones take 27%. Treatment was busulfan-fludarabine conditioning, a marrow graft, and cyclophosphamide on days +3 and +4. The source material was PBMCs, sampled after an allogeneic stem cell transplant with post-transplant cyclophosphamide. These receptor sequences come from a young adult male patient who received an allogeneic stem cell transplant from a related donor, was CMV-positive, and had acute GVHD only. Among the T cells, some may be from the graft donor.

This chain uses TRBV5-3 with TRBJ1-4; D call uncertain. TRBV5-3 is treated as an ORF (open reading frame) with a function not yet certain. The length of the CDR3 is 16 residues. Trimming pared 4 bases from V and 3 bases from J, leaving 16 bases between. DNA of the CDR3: TGTGCCAGAAGCCGGTCGTGTGGTTTACCTAATGAAAAACTGTTTTTT. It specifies CARSRSCGLPNEKLFF.

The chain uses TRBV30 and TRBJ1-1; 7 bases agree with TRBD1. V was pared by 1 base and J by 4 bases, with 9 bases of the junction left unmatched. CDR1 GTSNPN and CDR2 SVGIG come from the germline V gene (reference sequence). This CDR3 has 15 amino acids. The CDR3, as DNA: TGTGCCTGGAGTGACCACAGGGGCAGAAGCACTGAAGCTTTCTTT. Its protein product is CAWSDHRGRSTEAFF. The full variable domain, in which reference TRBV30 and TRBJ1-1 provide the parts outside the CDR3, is SQTIHQWPATLVQPVGSPLSLECTVEGTSNPNLYWYRQAAGRGLQLLFYSVGIGQISSEVPQNLSASRPQDRQFILSSKKLLLSDSGFYLCAWSDHRGRSTEAFFGQGTRLTVV.